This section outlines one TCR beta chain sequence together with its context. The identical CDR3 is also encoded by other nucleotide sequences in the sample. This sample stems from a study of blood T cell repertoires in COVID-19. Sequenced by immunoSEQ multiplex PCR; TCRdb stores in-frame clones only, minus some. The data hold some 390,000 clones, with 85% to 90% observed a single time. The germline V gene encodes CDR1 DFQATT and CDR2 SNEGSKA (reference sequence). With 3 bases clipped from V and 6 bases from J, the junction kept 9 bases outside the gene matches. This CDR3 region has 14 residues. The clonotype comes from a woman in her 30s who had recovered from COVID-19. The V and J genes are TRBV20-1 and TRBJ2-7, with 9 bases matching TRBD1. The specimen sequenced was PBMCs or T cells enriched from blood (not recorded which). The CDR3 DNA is TGCAGTGCTAGTCCGCCGGGACAGGGACGCGAGCAGTACTTC. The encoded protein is CSASPPGQGREQYF.